The 6 T cell receptor beta chains below were found in one sample sequenced in a study of T cell responses to AZD1222 COVID-19 vaccine. The table came from immunoSEQ multiplex PCR; TCRdb's copy has only in-frame clones and leaves some out. The data show 66,000 or so clones, more than 65% seen once. The source was peripheral blood, collected on day 0 of MenACWY control vaccination. All receptors derive from an adult in good health.

The genes are TRBV4-1 and TRBJ2-7; possibly TRBD1 or TRBD2 for D (5 bases each). The CDR3 has 14 amino acids. The V and J ends lost 1 base and 6 bases respectively, with 13 bases between them. The V gene's germline CDR1 is MGHRA and CDR2 YSYEKL. CDR3 loop: CASSQAISGLEQYF. The CDR3 nucleotides read TGCGCCAGCAGCCAAGCGATTTCGGGGCTCGAGCAGTACTTC.

The chain employs TRBV2 and TRBJ1-5; 7 bases align to TRBD1. The CDR3 covers 14 residues. In germline, CDR1 is SNHLY, CDR2 FYNNEI. V lost 4 bases, J lost 1 base, and 1 base stayed unmatched. The CDR3 is CASSVQGSNQPQHF. The CDR3 coding sequence is TGTGCCAGCAGTGTACAGGGGAGCAATCAGCCCCAGCATTTT.

The gene calls are TRBV7-8 and TRBJ2-6; D perhaps matches TRBD1 (5 bases). CDR3 length: 17 residues. V was clipped by 0 bases and J by 2 bases, with 11 bases between them. CDR1 SGHVS and CDR2 FQNEAQ come from the germline V gene. CDR3 sequence reads: CASSLAQGKTGANVLTF. The CDR3 nucleotides read TGTGCCAGCAGCTTAGCCCAGGGAAAGACTGGGGCCAACGTCCTGACTTTC.

The chain links TRBV10-2 to TRBJ2-3; 7 positions match TRBD2. Germline V gene lookup returns CDR1 WSHSY and CDR2 SAAADI. V lost 0 bases to trimming and J lost 0 bases; unmatched junction nucleotides: 9. The CDR3 has 18 residues. The CDR3 coding sequence is TGCGCCAGCAGTGAGTCGAACCTAGCGGCTCCTAGCACAGATACGCAGTATTTT. It translates to CASSESNLAAPSTDTQYF.

The chain recombines TRBV9 with TRBJ2-1, with D perhaps being TRBD1 or TRBD2 (5 bases each). The CDR3 spans 13 residues. Trimming cost V 0 bases and J 7 bases, with 8 bases left between them. Germline lookup yields CDR1 SGDLS and CDR2 YYNGEE. This CDR3 is CASSVAWGNEQFF. The DNA of the CDR3 is TGTGCCAGCAGCGTAGCATGGGGGAATGAGCAGTTCTTC.

The V call is TRBV9, the J call TRBJ1-1; 8 bases match TRBD1. Germline V gives CDR1 SGDLS, CDR2 YYNGEE. Losses at the gene ends were 4 bases for V and 11 bases for J; bases not matched to a gene: 13. The CDR3 is 14 amino acids. The CDR3 DNA reads as TGTGCCAGCAGCCCCTCGGGGCAGGGGGCATATGCTTTCTTT. This gives the protein CASSPSGQGAYAFF.